Included here is one T cell receptor (beta chain) sequence, with context. Its antigen is not identified. The conserved phenylalanine or tryptophan normally closing the CDR3 is absent here, so this likely arose from a read error. The sample is drawn from a study of cytomegalovirus exposure and HLA in healthy donors. Points from the study as a whole: V- and J-gene trimming in TCR beta was tied to a missense DCLRE1C variant by an analysis performed later. When a later analysis compared HLA-associated TCR beta chains with equally common others, the HLA-associated chains turned out to be more clonally expanded and to have lower generation probabilities.

Germline CDR1 and CDR2: LGHNA and YNFKEQ. CDR3 length: 15 amino acids. The trim removed 0 bases at V and 5 bases at J, leaving 6 bases unmatched. The PCR made use of 60 Vbeta and 13 Jbeta primers. Using immunoSEQ multiplex PCR, the repertoire was profiled, and TCRdb retains in-frame clones only, with some absent. In all, the sample yields about 140,000 clones. This clonotype was obtained from a woman aged 18-29 years in good health and CMV-seronegative. The chain recombines TRBV4-2 with TRBJ2-7; 8 bases agree with TRBD1. The sequencing sample was made of PBMCs. The CDR3 sequence: CASSQDQGARNEQYL. The CDR3 nucleotides read TGTGCCAGCAGCCAAGACCAGGGGGCTAGGAACGAGCAGTACCTC.